This T cell receptor (beta chain) was sequenced in a study of vaccination effects on CD4 cells after COVID-19 (dated by TCRdb to 2021 to 2024). Background for the entire study: Participants received two doses of either the BNT162b2 or the mRNA-1273 mRNA SARS-CoV-2 vaccine. The study compared SARS-CoV-2 spike-specific CD4+ TCR repertoires before and after mRNA vaccination in COVID-19 convalescent patients and infection-naive vaccine recipients. The full study included 10 to 11 COVID-19 convalescent patients and a few SARS-CoV-2-naive healthy vaccine recipients. Cultures from other donors in the study were sequenced using the Oncomine TCR Beta short-read assay on an Illumina iSeq 100.

Overall study outcomes, separate from this receptor: The study was limited by a small number of convalescent patients and lacked early post-infection timepoints. Clones induced by infection and clones induced by vaccination both contracted markedly at late timepoints after vaccination, which fits with T cell responses waning over time. Among healthy vaccine recipients, nearly all vaccine-induced clones were SARS-CoV-2 mono-reactive, and just 1 of 255 was cross-reactive with common cold coronaviruses.

On this clone itself: Its antigen remains unidentified. One base away there is no much larger clone; base qualities are not given.

The germline V gene (reference sequence) provides CDR1 LNHDA and CDR2 SQIVND. V is cut by 4 bases and J by 1 base, and the space between the germline ends is 13 bases. The CDR3 runs 15 residues from the cysteine to the phenylalanine. The DNA shown is the 45-base CDR3, in frame from base 1. The protocol used for the library was the immunoSEQ multiplex PCR assay. TCR beta CDR3 sequencing was performed on DNA from the cultured, isolated CD4+ T cells. The authors processed their data as follows. Non-productive TCR sequences were discarded, and reads were trimmed to the CDR3 region, with only CDR3s of 7 or more amino acids retained. The MANAFEST web app was used to identify antigen-specific clonotypes by comparing expansion in peptide wells with expansion in reference cultures. Positive clones required FDR<0.05 expansion versus reference and all other wells, odds ratio above 5, and frequency above 0.1% in two replicate wells. Cross-reactive clonotypes were defined as significantly expanded in SARS-CoV-2 spike wells and in at least one common cold coronavirus spike condition. CDR3 similarity was assessed by Levenshtein distance with the stringdist R package, and unrooted trees were built with ape in R 3.6.1. TCRdb re-hosts the immuneACCESS table, in-frame sequences only. Its copies lack some clones; in the studies checked, an unresolved V gene accounts for under half of them, and the cause for the rest is not known. The D gene and trimming were derived from the DNA, and the V and J assignments and clone size from that table. This sample holds about 28,000 clones; around 75% were observed only once. In total, the top ten clones hold around 30% of the sample.

In the ViraFEST assay, PBMC were stimulated with viral peptide pools, and antigen-specific CD4+ T cell clonotypes were then identified by expansion using TCR sequencing. After roughly 11 days of culture, CD4+ T cells were isolated with the EasySep CD4+ T cell isolation kit. Healthy vaccine recipients had no prior SARS-CoV-2 infection, confirmed by negative nucleocapsid antibodies before and after vaccination. Two million PBMC per well were cultured with around 9.8 ug/ml peptides in IMDM containing roughly 5% human AB serum, approximately 10 IU/ml IL-2 and gentamicin. Half of the culture medium was replaced with fresh IL-2-containing medium on days 3 and 7. Unless noted otherwise, every peptide stimulation condition was grown in triplicate wells. PBMC were separated from whole blood using Ficoll-Paque Plus gradient centrifugation and were then either cryopreserved at -140C or used fresh. The overlapping peptide pools covered the spike proteins of SARS-CoV-2 as well as those of the common cold coronaviruses HCoV-NL63, HCoV-OC43 and HCoV-229E. Genomic DNA was extracted from cultured CD4+ T cells with the QIAamp micro DNA kit.

The sequence joins TRBV19 to TRBJ1-2; TRBD1 is possibly the D segment (5 matching bases). This specimen was CD4+ T cells from PBMCs cultured with SARS-CoV-2 spike peptides, taken before COVID-19 vaccination. The intended sense of this specimen's cell subset or site label: SARS-CoV-2 spike overlapping peptide pool stimulation. The sequence was obtained from a human donor who received a COVID-19 vaccine. The DNA is TGTGCCAGTAGTACCAGGGAGATCCGTAACTATGGCTACACCTTC. This gives the protein CASSTREIRNYGYTF.